The 14 T cell receptor beta chains given below trace back to one sample, sequenced in a study of blood T cell repertoires in COVID-19. The data were produced by immunoSEQ multiplex PCR, yet TCRdb's version contains in-frame clones alone and is incomplete. The data show under 350,000 clones, around 86% seen once. The sequenced sample was PBMCs or T cells enriched from blood (not recorded which). Receptors were obtained from a woman aged 40 to 49 with acute COVID-19.

The chain is built from TRBV5-1 and TRBJ2-7; TRBD1 matches 9 bases. Germline lookup yields CDR1 SGHRS and CDR2 YFSETQ. J was trimmed by 5 bases and V by 4 bases; bases with no gene match: 13. The CDR3 extends over 16 amino acids. The CDR3 region has the DNA TGCGCCAGCAGCAACGGACAGGGGACGGTCGTCCACGAGCAGTACTTC. It specifies CASSNGQGTVVHEQYF. Complete variable domain (other parts from reference TRBV5-1 and TRBJ2-7): KAGVTQTPRYLIKTRGQQVTLSCSPISGHRSVSWYQQTPGQGLQFLFEYFSETQRNKGNFPGRFSGRQFSNSRSEMNVSTLELGDSALYLCASSNGQGTVVHEQYFGPGTRLTVT.

This clone appeared a few times. The chain uses TRBV28 and TRBJ1-6, with D unresolved. V was pared by 2 bases and J by 4 bases, with 6 bases between. Germline CDR1 and CDR2: MDHEN and SYDVKM. The CDR3 is made up of 14 amino acids. In DNA form, the CDR3 reads TGTGCCAGCAGTTTAACAGAGTATAATTCACCCCTCCACTTT. Protein: CASSLTEYNSPLHF. The whole variable domain, remainder taken from reference TRBV28 and TRBJ1-6, is DVKVTQSSRYLVKRTGEKVFLECVQDMDHENMFWYRQDPGLGLRLIYFSYDVKMKEKGDIPEGYSVSREKKERFSLILESASTNQTSMYLCASSLTEYNSPLHFGNGTRLTVT.

This sequence joins TRBV9 and TRBJ2-3, with a possible D match to TRBD2 (5 bases). V was cut by 4 bases and J by 2 bases, with 14 bases left in between. CDR1 is SGDLS and CDR2 is YYNGEE in the germline V gene. CDR3 length: 15 residues. CDR3: CASSNGAGNTDTQYF. The DNA of the CDR3 is TGTGCCAGCAGCAACGGAGCCGGGAACACAGATACGCAGTATTTT.

The gene calls are TRBV6-6 and TRBJ2-5; D is possibly TRBD2 (5 bases). This CDR3 is built from 14 residues. Looked up from germline, CDR1 is MNHNY and CDR2 is SVGAGI (reference sequence). V was shortened by 0 bases and J by 2 bases, with 7 bases between the two germline ends. CDR3 bases: TGTGCCAGCAGTTACTCGGACTTACAAGAGACCCAGTACTTC. Protein sequence: CASSYSDLQETQYF.

The chain employs TRBV4-3 and TRBJ2-3; 7 positions match TRBD2. The junction had 6 bases not matched to a gene; V was cut back by 1 base and J by 2 bases. Per germline, CDR1 LGHNA and CDR2 YSLEER. CDR3 length equals 16 residues. CDR3 loop: CASSQGALAVTDTQYF. DNA for the CDR3: TGCGCCAGCAGCCAAGGAGCCCTAGCGGTCACAGATACGCAGTATTTT.

The chain links TRBV5-5 to TRBJ1-2, with D unresolved. The CDR3 is made up of 14 amino acids. Germline CDR1 SGHKS, CDR2 YYEKEE (reference sequence). V shed 4 bases and J shed 5 bases, with 15 bases lying between them. Here the CDR3 DNA reads TGTGCCAGCAGCCGAATGACGGACTCATATGGCTACACCTTC. It codes for CASSRMTDSYGYTF.

The CDR3: CASSPRGIYGYTF. The CDR3 bases are TGTGCCAGCTCACCGCGAGGCATCTATGGCTACACCTTC. This chain links TRBV18 with TRBJ1-2; D not certain. The ends were cut back, 3 bases at V and 4 bases at J, with 9 bases in the middle. The CDR3 extends over 13 amino acids. Per germline, CDR1 KGHSH and CDR2 LQKENI.

This rearrangement joins TRBV4-1 to TRBJ2-2; 13 positions match TRBD2. The CDR3 is 18 amino acids. The junction had 6 bases not matched to a gene; V was cut back by 0 bases and J by 5 bases. The germline gives CDR1 MGHRA, CDR2 YSYEKL. The CDR3 sequence is CASSQDWTSGSLTGELFF. The CDR3 DNA reads as TGCGCCAGCAGCCAAGACTGGACTAGCGGGAGTCTGACCGGGGAGCTGTTTTTT.

The chain combines TRBV6-5 with TRBJ1-5; no reliable D call. The V end lost 0 bases, the J end lost 4 bases, and 10 bases lay between the germline ends. CDR1 is MNHEY and CDR2 is SVGAGI in the germline V gene. The CDR3 is 15 residues long. CDR3 protein: CASSYSWSGNQPQHF. CDR3 sequence (DNA): TGTGCCAGCAGTTACTCGTGGTCAGGAAATCAGCCCCAGCATTTT.

In nucleotides, the CDR3 is TGTGCCAGCAGCTCGACGGAGTATGGCTACACCTTC. This codes for CASSSTEYGYTF. The chain links TRBV5-5 to TRBJ1-2, with unresolved D. V lost 3 bases and J lost 5, with 8 bases in between. Looked up from germline, CDR1 is SGHKS and CDR2 is YYEKEE (reference sequence). The CDR3 contains 12 residues. Using reference TRBV5-5 and TRBJ1-2 for the parts outside the CDR3, the full variable domain is DAGVTQSPTHLIKTRGQQVTLRCSPISGHKSVSWYQQVLGQGPQFIFQYYEKEERGRGNFPDRFSARQFPNYSSELNVNALLLGDSALYLCASSSTEYGYTFGSGTRLTVV.

This clone was observed once. For the CDR3, the DNA is TGCGCCAGCAGCCGCGGGACAGGGGGTGAAAAACTGTTTTTT. Translation gives CASSRGTGGEKLFF. This rearrangement joins TRBV4-3 to TRBJ1-4, with 11 nucleotides matching TRBD1. The J segment lost 7 bases and the V segment lost 4 bases, leaving 2 bases of the junction unmatched. CDR3 length: 14 residues. In germline, CDR1 is LGHNA, CDR2 YSLEER.

In nucleotides, the CDR3 is TGTGCCAGCAGTTTATTGGGGGGTCCCGCCCGATCGATTGGCTACACCTTC. Protein: CASSLLGGPARSIGYTF. V is TRBV28 and J is TRBJ1-2; tentative D call: TRBD1 (5 bases). The V gene lost 1 base and the J gene lost 7 bases, with 22 bases spanning the gap. The CDR3 loop spans 17 amino acids. In germline, CDR1 is MDHEN, CDR2 SYDVKM.

The rearrangement uses TRBV9 and TRBJ2-7; 8 bases align to TRBD1. The CDR3 covers 14 residues. The V segment lost 2 bases and the J segment 2 bases; nucleotides outside the gene matches: 3. CDR1 is SGDLS and CDR2 is YYNGEE in the germline V gene. The CDR3: CASSVGTGPYEQYF. The CDR3 nucleotides are TGTGCCAGCAGCGTCGGGACAGGACCCTACGAGCAGTACTTC.

This chain links TRBV10-2 with TRBJ2-2, with D possibly matching TRBD1 (6 bases). The ends were cut back, 3 bases at V and 7 bases at J, with 18 bases in the middle. The germline CDR1 and CDR2 sequences are WSHSY and SAAADI. The CDR3 extends over 16 amino acids. CDR3 residues: CASSETGQGVNGELFF. DNA of the CDR3: TGCGCCAGCAGTGAAACAGGGCAGGGTGTGAACGGGGAGCTGTTTTTT.